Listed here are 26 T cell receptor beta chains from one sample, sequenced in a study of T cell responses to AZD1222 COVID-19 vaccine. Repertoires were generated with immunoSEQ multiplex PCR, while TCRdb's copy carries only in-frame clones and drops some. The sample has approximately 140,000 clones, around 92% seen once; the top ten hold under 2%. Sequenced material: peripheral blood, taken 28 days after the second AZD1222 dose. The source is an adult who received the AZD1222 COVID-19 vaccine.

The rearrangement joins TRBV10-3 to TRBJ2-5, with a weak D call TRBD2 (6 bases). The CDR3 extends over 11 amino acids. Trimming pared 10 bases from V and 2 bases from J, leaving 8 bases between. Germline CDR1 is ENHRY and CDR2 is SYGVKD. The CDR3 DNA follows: TGTGCCACCGGGGGACAAGAGACCCAGTACTTC. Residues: CATGGQETQYF.

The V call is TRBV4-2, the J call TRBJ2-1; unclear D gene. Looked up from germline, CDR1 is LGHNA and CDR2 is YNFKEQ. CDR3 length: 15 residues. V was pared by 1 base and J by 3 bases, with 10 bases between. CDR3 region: CASSQATTGYNEQFF. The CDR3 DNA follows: TGTGCCAGCAGCCAAGCCACCACGGGCTACAATGAGCAGTTCTTC.

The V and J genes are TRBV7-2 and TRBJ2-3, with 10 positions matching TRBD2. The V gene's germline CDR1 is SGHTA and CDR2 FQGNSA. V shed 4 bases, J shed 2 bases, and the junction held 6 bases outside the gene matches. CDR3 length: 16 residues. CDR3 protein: CASSSRTSGYTDTQYF. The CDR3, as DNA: TGTGCCAGCAGCTCCAGGACTAGCGGATACACAGATACGCAGTATTTT.

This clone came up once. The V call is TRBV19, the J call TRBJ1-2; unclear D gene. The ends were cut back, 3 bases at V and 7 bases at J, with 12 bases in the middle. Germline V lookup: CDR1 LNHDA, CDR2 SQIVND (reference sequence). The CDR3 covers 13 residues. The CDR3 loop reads CASSIGSRSGYTF. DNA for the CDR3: TGTGCCAGTAGTATTGGAAGTAGGAGTGGCTACACCTTC. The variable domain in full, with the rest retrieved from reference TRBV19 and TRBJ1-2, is DGGITQSPKYLFRKEGQNVTLSCEQNLNHDAMYWYRQDPGQGLRLIYYSQIVNDFQKGDIAEGYSVSREKKESFPLTVTSAQKNPTAFYLCASSIGSRSGYTFGSGTRLTVV.

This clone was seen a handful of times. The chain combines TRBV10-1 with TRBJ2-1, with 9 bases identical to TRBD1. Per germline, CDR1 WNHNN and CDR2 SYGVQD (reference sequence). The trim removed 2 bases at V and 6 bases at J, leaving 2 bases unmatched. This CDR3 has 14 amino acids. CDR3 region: CASSEGTGSNEQFF. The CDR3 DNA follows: TGCGCCAGCAGTGAGGGGACAGGGTCCAATGAGCAGTTCTTC.

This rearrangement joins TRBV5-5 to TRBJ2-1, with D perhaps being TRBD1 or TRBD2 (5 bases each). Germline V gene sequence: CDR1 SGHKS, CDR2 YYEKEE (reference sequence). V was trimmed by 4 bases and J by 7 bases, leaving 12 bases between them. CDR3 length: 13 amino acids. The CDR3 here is CASSPGAENEQFF. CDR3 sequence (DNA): TGTGCCAGCAGCCCCGGGGCAGAAAATGAGCAGTTCTTC.

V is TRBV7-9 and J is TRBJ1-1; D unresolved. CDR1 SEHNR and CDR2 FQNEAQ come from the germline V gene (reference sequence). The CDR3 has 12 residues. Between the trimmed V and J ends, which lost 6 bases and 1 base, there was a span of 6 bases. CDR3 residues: CASSQQNTEAFF. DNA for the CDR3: TGTGCCAGCAGTCAACAGAACACTGAAGCTTTCTTT.

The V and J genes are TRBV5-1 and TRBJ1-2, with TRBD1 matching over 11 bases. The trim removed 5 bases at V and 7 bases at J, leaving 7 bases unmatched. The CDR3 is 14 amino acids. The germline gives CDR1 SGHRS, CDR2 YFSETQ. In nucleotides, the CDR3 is TGCGCCAGCAGGATGGACAGGGGGCGACGTGGCTACACCTTC. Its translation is CASRMDRGRRGYTF.

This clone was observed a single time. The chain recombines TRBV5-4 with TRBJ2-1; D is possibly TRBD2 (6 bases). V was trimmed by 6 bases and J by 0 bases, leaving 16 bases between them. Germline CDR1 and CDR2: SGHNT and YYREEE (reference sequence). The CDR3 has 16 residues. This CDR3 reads CASTLAGGASYNEQFF. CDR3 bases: TGTGCCAGCACGTTAGCAGGCGGGGCCTCCTACAATGAGCAGTTCTTC.

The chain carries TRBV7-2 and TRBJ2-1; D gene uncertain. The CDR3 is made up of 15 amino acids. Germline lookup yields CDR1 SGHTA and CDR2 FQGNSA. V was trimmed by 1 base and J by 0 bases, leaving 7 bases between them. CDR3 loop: CASSLEAVSYNEQFF. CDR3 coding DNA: TGTGCCAGCAGCTTAGAGGCTGTCTCCTACAATGAGCAGTTCTTC.

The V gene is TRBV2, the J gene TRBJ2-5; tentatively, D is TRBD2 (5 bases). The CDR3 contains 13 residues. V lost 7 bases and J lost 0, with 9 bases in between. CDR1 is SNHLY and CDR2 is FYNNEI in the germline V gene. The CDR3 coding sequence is TGTGCCAGCACCCCGGACTACCAAGAGACCCAGTACTTC. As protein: CASTPDYQETQYF.

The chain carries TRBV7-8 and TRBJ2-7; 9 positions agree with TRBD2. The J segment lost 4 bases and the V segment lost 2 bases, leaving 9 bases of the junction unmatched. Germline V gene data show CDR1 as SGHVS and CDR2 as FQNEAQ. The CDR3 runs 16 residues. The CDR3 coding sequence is TGTGCCAGCAGCTTAACCCCTGCGGGGGGGAGATACGAGCAGTACTTC. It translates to CASSLTPAGGRYEQYF.

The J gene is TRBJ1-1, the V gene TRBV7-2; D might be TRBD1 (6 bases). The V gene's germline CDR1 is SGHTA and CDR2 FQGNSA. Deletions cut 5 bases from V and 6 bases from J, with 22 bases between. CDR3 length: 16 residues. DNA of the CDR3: TGTGCCAGCAGCCCCGCATTATCCGGGACATCCTCTGAAGCTTTCTTT. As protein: CASSPALSGTSSEAFF.

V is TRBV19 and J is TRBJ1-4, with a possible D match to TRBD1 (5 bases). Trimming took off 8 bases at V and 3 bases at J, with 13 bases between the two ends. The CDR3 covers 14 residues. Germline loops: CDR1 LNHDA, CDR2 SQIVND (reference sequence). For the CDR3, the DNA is TGTGCCAGTTCCCAAGGGACGGCTAATGAAAAACTGTTTTTT. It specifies CASSQGTANEKLFF.

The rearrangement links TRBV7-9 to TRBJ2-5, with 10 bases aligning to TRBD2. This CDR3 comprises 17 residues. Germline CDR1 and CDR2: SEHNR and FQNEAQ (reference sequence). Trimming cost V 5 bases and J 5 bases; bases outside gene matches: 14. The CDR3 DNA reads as TGTGCCAGCAGCGGGCTAGCGGGAGAGTTGGTGGGGGAGACCCAGTACTTC. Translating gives CASSGLAGELVGETQYF.

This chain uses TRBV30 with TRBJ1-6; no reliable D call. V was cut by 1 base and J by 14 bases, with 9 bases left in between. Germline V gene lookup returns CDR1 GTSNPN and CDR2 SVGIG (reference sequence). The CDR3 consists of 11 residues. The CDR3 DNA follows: TGTGCCTGGAGTGACAGCATGACCCTCCACTTT. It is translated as CAWSDSMTLHF.

This chain's CDR3 is CASSVAGVSYNEQFF. CDR3 in DNA: TGTGCCAGCAGCGTAGCCGGGGTCTCCTACAATGAGCAGTTCTTC. This chain uses TRBV9 with TRBJ2-1; D might be TRBD2 (5 bases). Trimming removed 0 bases from V and 0 bases from J, with 7 bases in between. The CDR3 is 15 amino acids. Per germline, CDR1 SGDLS and CDR2 YYNGEE.

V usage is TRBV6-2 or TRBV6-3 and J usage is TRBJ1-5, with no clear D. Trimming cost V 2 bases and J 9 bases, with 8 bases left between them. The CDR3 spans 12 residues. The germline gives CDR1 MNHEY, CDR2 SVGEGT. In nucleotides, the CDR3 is TGTGCCAGCAGTTACGGGGAGGGGCCCCAGCATTTT. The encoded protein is CASSYGEGPQHF.

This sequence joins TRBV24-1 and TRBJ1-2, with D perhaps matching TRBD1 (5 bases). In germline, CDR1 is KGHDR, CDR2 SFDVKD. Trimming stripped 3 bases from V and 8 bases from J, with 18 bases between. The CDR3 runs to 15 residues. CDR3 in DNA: TGTGCCACCAGTGATCCCACGGCGGGGGTGAAAGGCTACACCTTC. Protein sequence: CATSDPTAGVKGYTF.

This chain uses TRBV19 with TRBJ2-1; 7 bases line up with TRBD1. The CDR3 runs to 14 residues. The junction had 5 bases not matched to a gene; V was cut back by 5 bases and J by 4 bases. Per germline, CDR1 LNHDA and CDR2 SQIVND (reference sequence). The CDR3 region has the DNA TGTGCCAGTAGTGACGGACAGGAATACAATGAGCAGTTCTTC. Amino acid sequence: CASSDGQEYNEQFF.

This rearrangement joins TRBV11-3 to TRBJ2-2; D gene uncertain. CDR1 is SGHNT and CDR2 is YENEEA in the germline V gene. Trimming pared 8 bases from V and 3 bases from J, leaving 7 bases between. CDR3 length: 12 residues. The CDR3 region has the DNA TGTGCCAGCCAAGTGCACACCGGGGAGCTGTTTTTT. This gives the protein CASQVHTGELFF.

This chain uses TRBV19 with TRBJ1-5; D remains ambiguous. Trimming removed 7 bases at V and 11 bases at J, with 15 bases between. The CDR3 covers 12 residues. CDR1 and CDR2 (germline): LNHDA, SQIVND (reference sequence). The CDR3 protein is CASTGASSTQHF. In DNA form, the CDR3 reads TGTGCCAGTACAGGAGCCTCGTCGACCCAGCATTTT.

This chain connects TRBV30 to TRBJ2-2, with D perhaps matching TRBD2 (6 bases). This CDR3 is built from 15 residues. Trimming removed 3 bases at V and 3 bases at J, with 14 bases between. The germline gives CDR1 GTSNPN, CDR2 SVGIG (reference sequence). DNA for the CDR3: TGTGCCTGGAGCGGGGGTTCATCCGACACCGGGGAGCTGTTTTTT. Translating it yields CAWSGGSSDTGELFF.

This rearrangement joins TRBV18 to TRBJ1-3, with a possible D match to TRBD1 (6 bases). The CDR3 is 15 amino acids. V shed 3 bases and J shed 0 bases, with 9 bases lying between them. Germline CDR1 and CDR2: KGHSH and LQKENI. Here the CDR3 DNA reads TGTGCCAGCTCACCGGACAGCCACTCTGGAAACACCATATATTTT. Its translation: CASSPDSHSGNTIYF. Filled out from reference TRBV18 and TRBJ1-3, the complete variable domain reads NAGVMQNPRHLVRRRGQEARLRCSPMKGHSHVYWYRQLPEEGLKFMVYLQKENIIDESGMPKERFSAEFPKEGPSILRIQQVVRGDSAAYFCASSPDSHSGNTIYFGEGSWLTVV.

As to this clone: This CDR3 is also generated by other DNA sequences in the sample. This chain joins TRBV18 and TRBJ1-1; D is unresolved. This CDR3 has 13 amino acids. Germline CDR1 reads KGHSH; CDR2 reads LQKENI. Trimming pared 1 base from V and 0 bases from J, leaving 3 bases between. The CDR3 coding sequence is TGTGCCAGCTCACCACGGGTGAACACTGAAGCTTTCTTT. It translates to CASSPRVNTEAFF. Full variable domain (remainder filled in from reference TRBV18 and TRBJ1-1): NAGVMQNPRHLVRRRGQEARLRCSPMKGHSHVYWYRQLPEEGLKFMVYLQKENIIDESGMPKERFSAEFPKEGPSILRIQQVVRGDSAAYFCASSPRVNTEAFFGQGTRLTVV.

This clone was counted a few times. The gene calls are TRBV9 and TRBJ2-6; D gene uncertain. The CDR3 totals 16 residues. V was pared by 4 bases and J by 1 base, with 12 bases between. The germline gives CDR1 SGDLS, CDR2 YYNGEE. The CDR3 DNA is TGTGCCAGCAGCCAACAGAGTCGGTCTGGGGCCAACGTCCTGACTTTC. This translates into CASSQQSRSGANVLTF.